The rows below give T cell receptor beta chains drawn from one sample of a study of CXCR3-negative and CXCR3-positive naive CD8 T cells. TCRdb re-called the 5' RACE reads and gives one entry per CDR3 protein, without DNA. In all, the sample yields about 7,000 distinct CDR3 sequences. Specimen: naive CXCR3+ CD8+ T cells from blood. The receptor set was obtained from a human donor in good health. Some clones in this sample may be carry-over from other donors' samples. Both conserved end residues are part of each CDR3. The order of the fields is J gene, V gene, clone size, CDR3 protein. Rows give clone size only sometimes, using once, few, many, or a class for an expanded clone.

TRBJ2-7 TRBV4-2 . CASSQEGLDSGEQYF
TRBJ1-1 TRBV7-9 . CASSSGEDTEAFF
TRBJ2-5 TRBV7-9 . CASSKTGQETQYF
TRBJ2-3 TRBV5-1 . CASSTGTSGKLSDTQYF
TRBJ2-7 TRBV29-1 . CSVVETGAYEQYF
TRBJ1-1 TRBV5-1 medium-sized CASSFGTGGEYTEAFF
TRBJ2-7 TRBV10-1 . CASSVTELGEQYF
TRBJ2-1 TRBV7-8 . CASSPWGSINEQFF
TRBJ1-6 TRBV27 . CASSRQGYSPLHF
TRBJ2-7 TRBV12-3/TRBV12-4 medium-sized CASSLDSGSSYEQYF
TRBJ1-5 TRBV6-5 medium-sized CASALGVRNQPQHF
TRBJ2-7 TRBV20-1 . CSARDLGQGSYEQYF
TRBJ2-1 TRBV28 . CASRRDRRFILAGEQFF
TRBJ2-1 TRBV6-5 . CATGQPGTEQFF
TRBJ2-1 TRBV7-9 . CASSSRASGRGEQFF
TRBJ1-1 TRBV29-1 . CSAQPARESTEAFF
TRBJ1-5 TRBV6-2/TRBV6-3 . CASSYTGNQPQHF
TRBJ2-7 TRBV15 . CATSSGRDYEQYF
TRBJ2-1 TRBV12-3/TRBV12-4 . CASTAYNEQFF
TRBJ2-5 TRBV27 medium-sized CASGLAGNFQETQYF
TRBJ2-7 TRBV29-1 medium-sized CSVEDSGTEREQYF
TRBJ2-3 TRBV4-3 medium-sized CASSRLTASSTDTQYF
TRBJ2-7 TRBV29-1 . CSASPASSYEQYF
TRBJ2-7 TRBV19 . CASSSAGGEVEQYF
TRBJ1-5 TRBV2 . CASSPIGTDYSNQPQHF
TRBJ2-7 TRBV4-2 medium-sized CASSQEGQTSGYSYEQYF
TRBJ1-4 TRBV10-3 . CAISVYSGEKLFF
TRBJ2-1 TRBV28 medium-sized CASSPGTGVIRIDEQFF
TRBJ2-2 TRBV7-6 . CASSLAVTGGYTGELFF
TRBJ1-1 TRBV7-2 medium-sized CASSSFLAGEAFF
TRBJ2-3 TRBV12-3/TRBV12-4 . CASSLLAGLTDTQYF
TRBJ2-3 TRBV29-1 . CSVAPSGDTQYF
TRBJ2-7 TRBV18 . CASSPPGTGSEQYF
TRBJ2-7 TRBV7-9 . CASFAAKGNSYEQYF
TRBJ2-2 TRBV29-1 medium-sized CSVVGLAENTGELFF
TRBJ2-1 TRBV20-1 medium-sized CSAMHTSSYNEQFF
TRBJ2-1 TRBV29-1 medium-sized CSVPEGGDIYNEQFF
TRBJ1-2 TRBV25-1 . CASSEFYGYTF
TRBJ1-2 TRBV10-3 . CAIGQGAGYGYTF
TRBJ1-5 TRBV4-1 . CASSQWTGGDGNQPQHF
TRBJ2-7 TRBV15 . CATSIDQAGSYEQYF
TRBJ1-1 TRBV10-3 . CAISGTSSYGTEAFF
TRBJ2-1 TRBV29-1 . CSADRGGRALSDNEQFF
TRBJ1-4 TRBV6-6 medium-sized CASSLQGDEKLFF
TRBJ2-1 TRBV6-6 . CASRIPYREETYNEQFF
TRBJ2-1 TRBV11-2 . CASSPGPGRQVRGSYNEQFF
TRBJ2-1 TRBV27 . CASSLSAYNRGSGNEQFF
TRBJ2-5 TRBV4-1 . CASSRGSGGETQYF
TRBJ2-3 TRBV6-5 . CASTTGPADTQYF
TRBJ1-1 TRBV12-3/TRBV12-4 . CASSFGPEAFF
TRBJ2-7 TRBV5-1 . CASSYGLLDVGSYEQYF
TRBJ2-2 TRBV10-3 medium-sized CAISESTRERAGELFF
TRBJ2-3 TRBV7-9 . CASSPPESGRADTQYF
TRBJ2-3 TRBV14 medium-sized CASSPSTGRSPDTQYF